The 9 T cell receptor beta chains given below trace back to one sample, sequenced in a study of shared clonotypes between healthy human individuals (dated by TCRdb to the early 2020s). The library was obtained by the immunoSEQ multiplex PCR assay. In its TCRdb copy, this immuneACCESS table keeps in-frame sequences only and misses some clones. Where compared with another copy, unresolved V genes explain less than half of these, and the others have no known cause. For this sample the table gives 2 million to 2.5 million clones, of which 90% to 96% were detected only once. The leading ten clones occupy 0.1% to 0.15% of the sample. Sequencing was carried out using naive CD4+ T cells sorted from blood. According to the study, the label for this sample's cell subset or site signals: CD45RA+ positively selected. The receptors stem from a man between 18 and 29 years old in good health.

The genes are TRBV27 and TRBJ1-2; 10 bases agree with TRBD1. V trimming: 5 bases; J trimming: 7 bases; junction bases outside the gene matches: 10. Germline V lookup: CDR1 MNHEY, CDR2 SMNVEV (reference sequence). There are 15 residues in the CDR3. The CDR3 loop is CASSPGTGDAGGYTF. The CDR3 DNA follows: TGTGCCAGCAGTCCAGGGACAGGGGACGCCGGTGGCTACACCTTC.

The V call is TRBV11-2, the J call TRBJ1-2, with D possibly matching TRBD1 (6 bases). CDR3 length: 14 residues. Germline-derived CDR1 and CDR2 are SGHAT and FQNNGV. Trimming removed 1 base from V and 2 bases from J, with 8 bases in between. Written as DNA, the CDR3 is TGTGCCAGCAGCTTAGTCGACAGGAACTATGGCTACACCTTC. This encodes CASSLVDRNYGYTF.

The CDR3 region is CASSLGVDVTQYF. CDR3 bases: TGTGCCAGCAGCTTAGGGGTAGACGTTACGCAGTATTTT. This rearrangement joins TRBV7-2 to TRBJ2-3; D unresolved. CDR3 length equals 13 residues. Trimming took 1 base from V and 8 from J, leaving 10 bases between them. CDR1 is SGHTA and CDR2 is FQGNSA in the germline V gene.

This clone was seen only once. The chain carries TRBV18 and TRBJ2-3; D gene uncertain. The length of the CDR3 is 15 residues. Germline V gene sequence: CDR1 KGHSH, CDR2 LQKENI. Deletions cut 3 bases from V and 6 bases from J, with 16 bases between. CDR3 loop: CASSPRVSMFDTQYF. For the CDR3, the DNA is TGTGCCAGCTCACCCCGCGTCTCAATGTTCGATACGCAGTATTTT. Full variable domain (outside the CDR3, taken from reference TRBV18 and TRBJ2-3): NAGVMQNPRHLVRRRGQEARLRCSPMKGHSHVYWYRQLPEEGLKFMVYLQKENIIDESGMPKERFSAEFPKEGPSILRIQQVVRGDSAAYFCASSPRVSMFDTQYFGPGTRLTVL.

The J gene is TRBJ2-7, the V gene TRBV28; D might be TRBD1 or TRBD2, each matching 7 bases. Germline V lookup: CDR1 MDHEN, CDR2 SYDVKM. CDR3 size: 12 residues. The V end was cut by 6 bases, the J end by 6 bases, with 12 bases between. CDR3 protein: CASRPGGAEQYF. CDR3 nucleotides: TGTGCCAGCAGACCAGGGGGGGCCGAGCAGTACTTC.

Regarding this clone: Other DNA sequences within the sample encode an identical CDR3. This rearrangement joins TRBV20-1 to TRBJ2-7; possibly TRBD2 for D (5 bases). Per germline, CDR1 DFQATT and CDR2 SNEGSKA (reference sequence). The CDR3 length is 11 residues. Trimming pared 4 bases from V and 3 bases from J, leaving 7 bases between. CDR3 protein: CSATGIYEQYF. Written as DNA, the CDR3 is TGCAGTGCTACGGGGATCTACGAGCAGTACTTC.

This clone was counted once. The chain has TRBV29-1 and TRBJ2-3, with 12 bases identical to TRBD2. Germline CDR1 is SQVTM and CDR2 is ANQGSEA. This CDR3 has 15 residues. V shed 4 bases and J 2 bases; nucleotides not matched to a gene: 4. CDR3 DNA: TGCAGCGTTGGGACTAGCGGGACCTACACAGATACGCAGTATTTT. Residues: CSVGTSGTYTDTQYF.

The chain couples TRBV10-3 to TRBJ1-1; D is unresolved. The V gene's germline CDR1 is ENHRY and CDR2 SYGVKD. The length of the CDR3 is 13 residues. Trimming removed 4 bases at V and 6 bases at J, with 12 bases between. The CDR3 is CAISGTLGAEAFF. In DNA, the CDR3 is TGTGCCATCAGTGGGACTCTGGGCGCTGAAGCTTTCTTT.

This chain connects TRBV5-1 to TRBJ2-2; 12 nucleotides line up with TRBD1. There are 21 residues in the CDR3. Unmatched junction bases numbered 20, after V lost 4 bases and J lost 4 bases. Germline loops: CDR1 SGHRS, CDR2 YFSETQ. The CDR3 nucleotides read TGCGCCAGCAGCCCCCGACCGGCAAACCGGGACAGGGGGCGAAGCACCGGGGAGCTGTTTTTT. As protein: CASSPRPANRDRGRSTGELFF.